This T cell receptor beta chain came from a study of cytomegalovirus exposure and HLA in healthy donors. Whole-study results and caveats: Earlier analysis looked at TCR beta V segments, and most were productive about 90% or about 30% of the time. Researchers counted 180 or so TCR beta chains as cytomegalovirus-associated.

PCR employed 60 Vbeta and 13 Jbeta primers. Method: immunoSEQ multiplex PCR; TCRdb's copy keeps in-frame clones and lacks some. Among about 130,000 clones listed, around 83% were seen once. As concerns this clone: The antigen is undetermined.

Looked up from germline, CDR1 is SGHDN and CDR2 is FVKESK. V dropped 3 bases and J dropped 4; count of bases not matched to a gene: 6. The CDR3 extends over 16 amino acids. The genes are TRBV14 and TRBJ2-7; 13 bases line up with TRBD2. The sequenced sample consisted of PBMCs. The receptor's source is a girl aged 2 to 9 in good health and CMV-seronegative. This chain's CDR3 is CASSQAGLAGVYEQYF. The CDR3 region has the DNA TGTGCCAGCAGCCAGGCCGGACTAGCGGGAGTTTACGAGCAGTACTTC. Full variable domain (missing parts from reference TRBV14 and TRBJ2-7): EAGVTQFPSHSVIEKGQTVTLRCDPISGHDNLYWYRRVMGKEIKFLLHFVKESKQDESGMPNNRFLAERTGGTYSTLKVQPAELEDSGVYFCASSQAGLAGVYEQYFGPGTRLTVT.